The 11 T cell receptor beta chains below all came from one sample that was sequenced in a study of T-cell reconstitution after alpha-beta-depleted transplantation in children (dated by TCRdb to the mid-2010s). The library was obtained by PCR. The sequencer listed for this sample is Illumina HiSeq 2500. TCR library preparation used molecular barcoding, with unique molecular identifiers applied to normalize quantification of the TCRbeta repertoire. TCRdb reprocessed the public reads (quality trimming at Q25 with fastp, clone calling with MiXCR) and kept in-frame beta chains. CDR3 protein sequences are deduplicated, and each keeps its most common genes and DNA. In all, the sample holds 350,000 to 400,000 distinct CDR3 sequences, and roughly 22% of those were seen once. Together, the top ten hold around 3.9% of the sample. The specimen comprised PBMCs from the stem cell graft donor, sampled from the stem cell graft. These receptors all stem from a human donor who donated a stem cell graft to a child with acute myeloid leukemia.

This clonotype showed up many times. The rearrangement uses TRBV20-1 and TRBJ2-1; 10 bases are shared with TRBD2. Trimming cost V 4 bases and J 7 bases; bases outside gene matches: 10. Germline CDR1 is DFQATT and CDR2 is SNEGSKA (reference sequence). This CDR3 has 15 residues. CDR3 DNA: TGCAGTGCTACAGAGACTAGCGGGCGATGGAATGAGCAGTTCTTC. This gives the protein CSATETSGRWNEQFF.

This clonotype was picked up a small number of times. This sequence joins TRBV4-1 and TRBJ1-1; no clear D gene. Trimming pared 0 bases from V and 4 bases from J, leaving 9 bases between. The length of the CDR3 is 14 residues. Germline CDR1 MGHRA, CDR2 YSYEKL. The CDR3 DNA sequence: TGCGCCAGCAGCCAAGAAGGTACGTCCACTGAAGCTTTCTTT. Amino acid sequence: CASSQEGTSTEAFF.

The rearrangement joins TRBV18 to TRBJ2-5; the D is unclear. The CDR3 is 12 residues long. With 6 bases removed from V and 1 base from J, the gap between germline ends came to 6 bases. Germline V gene data show CDR1 as KGHSH and CDR2 as LQKENI. CDR3 sequence: CASSATQETQYF. The CDR3 DNA reads TGTGCCAGCTCGGCTACCCAAGAGACCCAGTACTTC.

The rearrangement uses TRBV27 and TRBJ1-2; TRBD1 is a possible D gene (5 bases). This CDR3 spans 15 amino acids. Trimming cost V 2 bases and J 5 bases, with 15 bases left between them. In germline, CDR1 is MNHEY, CDR2 SMNVEV (reference sequence). The CDR3 DNA sequence: TGTGCCAGCAGTTTAGTTGGGGCCGGGGTATATGGCTACACCTTC. Its translation: CASSLVGAGVYGYTF.

This clonotype was seen a handful of times. The rearrangement joins TRBV4-1 to TRBJ2-1; D is uncertain. The V end was cut by 0 bases, the J end by 9 bases, with 12 bases between. This CDR3 contains 14 residues. Germline CDR1 reads MGHRA; CDR2 reads YSYEKL. The DNA for the CDR3 is TGCGCCAGCAGCCAAGAGTCCGGCTCGAGTGAGCAGTTCTTC. The encoded protein is CASSQESGSSEQFF.

This clonotype was seen ten or more times. This CDR3 reads CASSLRAGTSVYNEQFF. CDR3 in DNA: TGTGCCAGCAGCTTAAGGGCAGGGACTAGCGTATACAATGAGCAGTTCTTC. V is TRBV7-3 and J is TRBJ2-1, with 10 bases aligning to TRBD2. Germline CDR1 reads SGHTA; CDR2 reads FQGTGA. Losses at the gene ends were 1 base for V and 4 bases for J; bases not matched to a gene: 7. This CDR3 contains 17 residues. The whole variable domain, remainder taken from reference TRBV7-3 and TRBJ2-1, is GAGVSQTPSNKVTEKGKYVELRCDPISGHTALYWYRQSLGQGPEFLIYFQGTGAADDSGLPNDRFFAVRPEGSVSTLKIQRTERGDSAVYLCASSLRAGTSVYNEQFFGPGTRLTVL.

This clonotype was counted many times. The chain links TRBV12-3 or TRBV12-4 to TRBJ1-1, with a weak D call TRBD1 (6 bases). Trimming shortened V by 2 bases and J by 1 base, and 8 bases separated the two germline ends. The CDR3 is made up of 14 amino acids. CDR3 nucleotides: TGTGCCAGCAGTTTAACGGGACAGAACACTGAAGCTTTCTTT. This encodes CASSLTGQNTEAFF.

The CDR3 reads CASSLEAGQWYGYTF. CDR3 nucleotides: TGTGCCAGCAGCTTAGAGGCAGGGCAATGGTATGGCTACACCTTC. The V call is TRBV7-2, the J call TRBJ1-2, with D possibly matching TRBD1 (5 bases). Trimming left V 1 base short and J 5 bases short, with 14 bases between. The CDR3 extends over 15 amino acids. The germline V gene has CDR1 SGHTA and CDR2 FQGNSA.

This clonotype was found a few times. The genes are TRBV6-5 and TRBJ1-3; D perhaps matches TRBD1 (5 bases). Trimming stripped 0 bases from V and 3 bases from J, with 12 bases between. CDR1 and CDR2 from the germline V gene are MNHEY and SVGAGI. CDR3 length: 16 amino acids. This CDR3 reads CASSYSFQGYGNTIYF. CDR3 coding DNA: TGTGCCAGCAGTTACTCGTTCCAGGGATATGGAAACACCATATATTTT.

This chain connects TRBV6-2 or TRBV6-3 to TRBJ1-2; D ambiguous. This CDR3 is built from 15 residues. Germline loops: CDR1 MNHEY, CDR2 SVGEGT. Trimming cost V 2 bases and J 1 base, with 11 bases left between them. The CDR3 protein is CASSYVDRINYGYTF. In nucleotides, the CDR3 is TGTGCCAGCAGTTACGTGGACCGAATTAACTATGGCTACACCTTC.

The sample holds many counts of this clonotype. The rearrangement links TRBV4-2 to TRBJ2-1, with D perhaps matching TRBD2 (5 bases). The germline V and J ends were trimmed by 0 bases and 7 bases, with 13 bases remaining between them. This CDR3 spans 15 amino acids. Germline CDR1 LGHNA, CDR2 YNFKEQ. The CDR3 loop is CASSQDEEGANEQFF. The DNA for the CDR3 is TGTGCCAGCAGCCAAGATGAAGAGGGAGCGAATGAGCAGTTCTTC.